The 15 T cell receptor beta chains below all came from one sample that was sequenced in a study of CD8 T cells in Susac syndrome. RNA, at about 0.5 to 1 ug, was reverse transcribed with random hexamers. Via MiXCR, TCRdb re-called the immunoSEQ multiplex PCR reads, giving one row per CDR3 protein. The sample lists some 160,000 distinct CDR3 sequences, approximately 96% occurring once. The sequencing input was CD4+ T cells from PBMCs. The receptors here all came from a human donor with Susac syndrome.

The V gene is TRBV7-2, the J gene TRBJ1-2; D may be TRBD1 (5 bases). V was clipped by 0 bases and J by 8 bases, with 16 bases between them. CDR1 and CDR2 (germline): SGHTA, FQGNSA. The CDR3 is 15 amino acids. The CDR3 DNA follows: TGTGCCAGCAGCTTAGCGGGCCCCCGGGGGTACGGCTACACCTTC. This codes for CASSLAGPRGYGYTF.

This chain joins TRBV4-1 and TRBJ1-1; D is unclear. The CDR3 covers 14 residues. In germline, CDR1 is MGHRA, CDR2 YSYEKL. Trimming left V 4 bases short and J 4 bases short, with 13 bases between. The CDR3 DNA sequence: TGCGCCAGCAGCCTTCCGAGGCGGGCCACTGAAGCTTTCTTT. Translated, it gives CASSLPRRATEAFF.

This clonotype appeared a single time. V is TRBV5-8 and J is TRBJ2-5; 7 bases align to TRBD1. This CDR3 region has 15 residues. J gave up 2 bases and V 4 bases, and 8 bases lay outside the gene matches. Per the germline V gene, CDR1 is SGHTS and CDR2 is YDEGEE. CDR3 DNA: TGTGCCAGCAGCATAGGACAGGCGTATCAAGAGACCCAGTACTTC. This encodes CASSIGQAYQETQYF. Together with reference TRBV5-8 and TRBJ2-5, the CDR3 gives the full variable domain: EAGVTQSPTHLIKTRGQQATLRCSPISGHTSVYWYQQALGLGLQFLLWYDEGEERNRGNFPPRFSGRQFPNYSSELNVNALELEDSALYLCASSIGQAYQETQYFGPGTRLLVL.

This chain uses TRBV2 with TRBJ1-1; 9 nucleotides agree with TRBD1. V shed 8 bases and J 11 bases; nucleotides not matched to a gene: 9. There are 12 residues in the CDR3. Germline CDR1 and CDR2: SNHLY and FYNNEI. The CDR3 DNA reads TGTGCCAGCCTAAAGGACAGGGGATGGGCTTTCTTT. Protein sequence: CASLKDRGWAFF.

This chain uses TRBV6-5 with TRBJ1-5; D perhaps matches TRBD1 (6 bases). Deletions cut 0 bases from V and 0 bases from J, with 15 bases between. CDR3 length: 18 residues. Germline assignment: CDR1 MNHEY and CDR2 SVGAGI. CDR3 nucleotide sequence: TGTGCCAGCAGTTACTCTAGCCGGACAGAGTATAGCAATCAGCCCCAGCATTTT. This gives the protein CASSYSSRTEYSNQPQHF.

The V gene is TRBV28, the J gene TRBJ2-4; D ambiguous. V gave up 5 bases and J gave up 0 bases, with 11 bases separating them. The CDR3 extends over 15 amino acids. CDR1 is MDHEN, CDR2 SYDVKM, per germline. CDR3 DNA: TGTGCCAGCAGTCCCTCCGGGCTAGCCAAAAACATTCAGTACTTC. This codes for CASSPSGLAKNIQYF.

The chain uses TRBV2 and TRBJ2-7; 9 bases match TRBD2. V trimming: 6 bases; J trimming: 4 bases; junction bases outside the gene matches: 7. The CDR3 length is 14 residues. Germline CDR1 is SNHLY and CDR2 is FYNNEI. The CDR3: CASRQLAGFYEQYF. The DNA of the CDR3 is TGTGCCAGCAGACAACTAGCGGGCTTTTACGAGCAGTACTTC.

The chain is built from TRBV18 and TRBJ2-5; a weak D match, TRBD2 (5 bases). The V end was cut by 4 bases, the J end by 5 bases, with 17 bases between. Germline-derived CDR1 and CDR2 are KGHSH and LQKENI. The CDR3 is 15 amino acids. The CDR3 nucleotides are TGTGCCAGCTCACGCCCCGAGCTGGGAGTGGAGACCCAGTACTTC. Translating gives CASSRPELGVETQYF.

This chain connects TRBV25-1 to TRBJ2-1; TRBD1 aligns across 7 bases. The CDR3 has 14 amino acids. With V trimmed by 3 bases and J by 3 bases, 2 bases remained unmatched. The germline CDR1 and CDR2 sequences are MGHDK and SYGVNS. CDR3 amino acids: CASSEQGVYNEQFF. CDR3 DNA: TGTGCCAGCAGTGAGCAGGGGGTCTACAATGAGCAGTTCTTC.

This clonotype was counted once. The chain carries TRBV5-4 and TRBJ2-3; D assignment may be TRBD1 or TRBD2 (5 bases each). Germline CDR1 is SGHNT and CDR2 is YYREEE (reference sequence). The CDR3 sequence is 17 residues long. Trimming left V 4 bases short and J 2 bases short, with 20 bases between. The CDR3 sequence is CASSILTGRLSTDTQYF. DNA of the CDR3: TGTGCCAGCAGCATTTTAACGGGACGCCTATCCACAGATACGCAGTATTTT.

The V call is TRBV5-1, the J call TRBJ2-1; no clear D. Germline lookup yields CDR1 SGHRS and CDR2 YFSETQ. Trimming cost V 4 bases and J 5 bases, with 10 bases left between them. There are 13 residues in the CDR3. The CDR3 DNA is TGCGCCAGCAGCACCCAAATCAACAATGAGCAGTTCTTC. Encoded protein: CASSTQINNEQFF. Based on the CDR3 plus reference TRBV5-1 and TRBJ2-1, the full variable domain is KAGVTQTPRYLIKTRGQQVTLSCSPISGHRSVSWYQQTPGQGLQFLFEYFSETQRNKGNFPGRFSGRQFSNSRSEMNVSTLELGDSALYLCASSTQINNEQFFGPGTRLTVL.

The V call is TRBV20-1, the J call TRBJ1-2; D possibly corresponds to TRBD1 (6 bases). Germline V lookup: CDR1 DFQATT, CDR2 SNEGSKA (reference sequence). This CDR3 is 16 amino acids long. The ends were cut back, 3 bases at V and 0 bases at J, with 17 bases in the middle. The DNA of the CDR3 is TGCAGTGCTAGGGGAGCGGGACACAATACTAACTATGGCTACACCTTC. Translated, it gives CSARGAGHNTNYGYTF.

The chain employs TRBV7-9 and TRBJ2-4; 7 nucleotides line up with TRBD2. This CDR3 is built from 13 residues. Germline V gives CDR1 SEHNR, CDR2 FQNEAQ (reference sequence). V dropped 1 base and J dropped 7; count of bases not matched to a gene: 1. The CDR3 DNA follows: TGTGCCAGCAGCTTAGGGGAGGGGAACATTCAGTACTTC. It is translated as CASSLGEGNIQYF.

CDR3: CATAQRGRMWETQYF. The DNA for the CDR3 is TGTGCCACCGCCCAAAGAGGGAGAATGTGGGAGACCCAGTACTTC. V and J are TRBV7-4 and TRBJ2-5; a weak D match, TRBD2 (5 bases). The CDR3 runs to 15 residues. Germline V lookup: CDR1 SGHVT, CDR2 SQSDAQ. The V and J ends lost 10 bases and 5 bases respectively, with 23 bases between them.

The sample holds one count of this clonotype. The rearrangement uses TRBV3-1 and TRBJ1-1, with D tentatively TRBD1 (5 bases). The germline V and J ends were trimmed by 7 bases and 2 bases, with 14 bases remaining between them. Germline loops: CDR1 LGHDT, CDR2 YNNKEL (reference sequence). CDR3 length equals 14 residues. CDR3 in amino acids: CASTHWGGNTEAFF. The DNA of the CDR3 is TGTGCCAGCACCCACTGGGGGGGAAACACTGAAGCTTTCTTT. The variable domain in full, with the rest retrieved from reference TRBV3-1 and TRBJ1-1, is DTAVSQTPKYLVTQMGNDKSIKCEQNLGHDTMYWYKQDSKKFLKIMFSYNNKELIINETVPNRFSPKSPDKAHLNLHINSLELGDSAVYFCASTHWGGNTEAFFGQGTRLTVV.